This paragraph covers one T cell receptor beta chain sequence. In the PCR, 60 Vbeta and 13 Jbeta primers were used. Generated by immunoSEQ multiplex PCR, the TCRdb table keeps only in-frame clones and is missing some. The data hold roughly 180,000 clones, with more than 70% observed a single time. The data are from a study of cytomegalovirus exposure and HLA in healthy donors. In germline, CDR1 is LGHNA, CDR2 YSLEER. With 4 bases removed from V and 4 bases from J, the gap between germline ends came to 17 bases. This CDR3 comprises 16 residues. V is TRBV4-3 and J is TRBJ2-1; tentative D call: TRBD1 (5 bases). The receptor was derived from a woman between 40 and 55 years old in good health and CMV-seropositive. Sequenced: PBMCs. The chain's CDR3 is CASSPRTGPSYNEQFF. The CDR3 nucleotides read TGCGCCAGCAGCCCACGCACAGGACCTTCGTACAATGAGCAGTTCTTC.